Shown below are 4 T cell receptor beta chains from a single sample sequenced in a study of cytomegalovirus exposure and HLA in healthy donors. PCR employed 60 Vbeta and 13 Jbeta primers. Sequenced by immunoSEQ multiplex PCR; TCRdb stores in-frame clones only, minus some. There are some 140,000 clones in the sample; around 77% occur only once, and around 1.2% lies in the top ten. Sequencing was performed on PBMCs. The source is a man aged 50 to 60 in good health and CMV-seronegative.

The chain carries TRBV19 and TRBJ2-1; 9 nucleotides match TRBD2. From germline, CDR1 is LNHDA and CDR2 SQIVND (reference sequence). With V trimmed by 5 bases and J by 10 bases, 12 bases remained unmatched. The CDR3 runs 15 residues. For the CDR3, the DNA is TGTGCCAGTAGTCACTCCTTTAGCGGGAGCGGCGAGCAGTTCTTC. Translated: CASSHSFSGSGEQFF.

The chain has TRBV28 and TRBJ1-1; unclear D gene. Germline CDR1 is MDHEN and CDR2 is SYDVKM. V shed 3 bases and J shed 1 base, with 9 bases lying between them. This CDR3 comprises 14 residues. DNA for the CDR3: TGTGCCAGCAGTTTTTCGGGATCGAACACTGAAGCTTTCTTT. Amino acid sequence: CASSFSGSNTEAFF.

The gene calls are TRBV6-1 and TRBJ2-1, with TRBD2 identical over 12 bases. The ends lost 4 bases at V and 5 bases at J; junction bases unmatched: 9. The germline gives CDR1 MNHNS, CDR2 SASEGT. The CDR3 runs to 17 residues. For the CDR3, the DNA is TGTGCCAGCAGTGGCCAAAGACGACTAGCGGGAGACAATGAGCAGTTCTTC. The encoded protein is CASSGQRRLAGDNEQFF.

The J gene is TRBJ2-5, the V gene TRBV27; no clear D gene. Germline values: CDR1 MNHEY, CDR2 SMNVEV (reference sequence). V was shortened by 2 bases and J by 7 bases, with 14 bases between the two germline ends. The CDR3 has 14 residues. In DNA form, the CDR3 reads TGTGCCAGCAGTTTACGCCATCCCTCGGGGACCCAGTACTTC. Protein product: CASSLRHPSGTQYF.